This entry concerns a single TCR beta chain. The antigen is unknown. The data originate from a study of cytomegalovirus exposure and HLA in healthy donors. Use of 60 Vbeta and 13 Jbeta primers characterized the PCR. Sequenced by immunoSEQ multiplex PCR; TCRdb stores in-frame clones only, minus some. This table holds roughly 140,000 clones, around three fifths found once. Study-wide findings and caveats: A later analysis linked roughly 17,000 TCR beta sequences to HLA alleles at 0.05 false discovery rate. In vitro data verified a few CMV-associated chains as specific for CMV antigens. A later analysis revealed that TCR association rates differed between HLA loci, peaking at DRB1 and bottoming out at HLA-C. Listed as cytomegalovirus-associated were about 160 TCR beta chains.

The receptor's source is a woman aged 30 to 39 in good health and CMV-seropositive. Material for sequencing was PBMCs.

The CDR3 coding sequence is TGTGCCTGGAGTTCCTACTACGAGCAGTACTTC. This sequence encodes CAWSSYYEQYF. The chain has TRBV30 and TRBJ2-7; D is undetermined. From germline, CDR1 is GTSNPN and CDR2 SVGIG (reference sequence). The CDR3 consists of 11 residues. Between the trimmed V and J ends, which lost 2 bases and 3 bases, there was a span of 5 bases.